This TCR beta chain is from a study of human T cells and chemical hapten exposure. J gave up 1 base and V 5 bases, and 6 bases lay outside the gene matches. The CDR3 loop spans 15 amino acids. Germline V CDR1 and CDR2: MNHEY, SVGAGI. Time point here: patch test 1, 2 weeks after DPC sensitization. The treatment: therapeutic diphenylcyclopropenone sensitization with weekly scalp DPC. There are a few counts of this clonotype. What it binds is unknown. From the RACE reads, TCRdb called clonotypes with MiXCR, one entry per CDR3 protein. Of roughly 180,000 distinct CDR3 sequences in the sample, under 25% were seen once. Points from the study as a whole: The number of TCRs above 1 in 1000 frequency did not change after DPC sensitization.

The source material was whole blood, sampled in connection with sensitization to the hapten diphenylcyclopropenone (DPC). The receptor's source is a woman aged 45-60 years with alopecia areata. Some clones in this sample may be carry-over from other donors' samples. The V gene is TRBV6-5, the J gene TRBJ1-1, with 8 bases fitting TRBD1. CDR3 region: CASSPDRAWNTEAFF. DNA for the CDR3: TGTGCCAGCAGTCCGGACAGGGCCTGGAACACTGAAGCTTTCTTT.